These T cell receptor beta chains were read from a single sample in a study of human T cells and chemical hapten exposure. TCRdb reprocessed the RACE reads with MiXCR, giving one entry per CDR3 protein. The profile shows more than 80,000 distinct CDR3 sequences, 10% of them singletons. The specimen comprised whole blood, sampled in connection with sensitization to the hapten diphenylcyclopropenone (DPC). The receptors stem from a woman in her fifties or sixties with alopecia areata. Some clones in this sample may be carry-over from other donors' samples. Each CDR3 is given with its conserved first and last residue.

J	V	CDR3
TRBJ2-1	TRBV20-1	CSARKRDRGSRDLYNEQFF
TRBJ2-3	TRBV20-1	CSAHYRQGPSSTDTQYF
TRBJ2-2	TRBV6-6	CASSSSSATNTGELFF
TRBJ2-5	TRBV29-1	CSGGQETQYF
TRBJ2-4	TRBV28	CASSTYRGKNIQYF
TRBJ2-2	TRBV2	CATSRLASTGELFF
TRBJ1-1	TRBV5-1	CASSLELLMNTEAFF
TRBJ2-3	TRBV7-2	CASSLSDGDTDTQYF
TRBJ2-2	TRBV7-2	CASSLGTSGRFGELFF
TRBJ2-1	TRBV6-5	CASSTYNEQFF
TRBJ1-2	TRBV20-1	CSALGGNYGYTF
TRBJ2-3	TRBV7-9	CASSQEGRNWRLF
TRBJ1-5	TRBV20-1	CSARGSNQPQHF
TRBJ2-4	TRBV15	CATSRDLLLDGIQYF
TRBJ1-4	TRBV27	CASSFGLTNEKLFF
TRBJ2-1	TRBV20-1	CSARRNEQFF
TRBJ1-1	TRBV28	CASTLNLEAFF
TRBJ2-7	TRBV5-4	CASSKPDRALISYEQYF
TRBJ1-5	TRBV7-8	CASSLEGQISNQPQHF
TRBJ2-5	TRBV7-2	CASSSEGIQETQYF
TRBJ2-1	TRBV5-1	CASSSGGRSYNEQFF
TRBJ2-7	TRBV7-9	CASSAGRRAHYEQYF
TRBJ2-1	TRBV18	CASSPRVSGNYNEQFF
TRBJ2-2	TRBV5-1	CASSLYAGTNTGELFF
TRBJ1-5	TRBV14	CASSPGGDRGHQPQHF
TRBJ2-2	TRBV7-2	CASIRGSGANGGELFF
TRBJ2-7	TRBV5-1	CASSSRYEQYF